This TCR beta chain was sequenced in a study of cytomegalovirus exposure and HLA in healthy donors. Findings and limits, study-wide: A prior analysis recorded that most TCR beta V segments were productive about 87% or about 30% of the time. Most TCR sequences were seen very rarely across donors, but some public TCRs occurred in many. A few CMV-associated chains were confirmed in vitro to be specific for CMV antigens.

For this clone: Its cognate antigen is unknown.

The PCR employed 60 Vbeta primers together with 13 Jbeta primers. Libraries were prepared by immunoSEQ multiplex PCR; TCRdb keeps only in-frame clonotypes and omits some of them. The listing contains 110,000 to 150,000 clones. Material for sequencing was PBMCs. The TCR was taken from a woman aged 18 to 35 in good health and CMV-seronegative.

CDR3 bases: TGTGCCAGCAGTCCCGGTCAGGGGAGGGGTTATGGCTACACCTTC. Translating gives CASSPGQGRGYGYTF. The genes are TRBV28 and TRBJ1-2; TRBD1 might be the D (6 bases). The CDR3 runs 15 residues. Germline V gene sequence: CDR1 MDHEN, CDR2 SYDVKM. With 5 bases removed from V and 5 bases from J, the gap between germline ends came to 18 bases.